These T cell receptor beta chains were read from a single sample in a study of tumor-infiltrating lymphocytes in glioblastoma multiforme. Using its own MiXCR run on the multiplex PCR reads, TCRdb lists one record per CDR3 protein. The table includes fewer than 40,000 distinct CDR3 sequences, roughly 64% detected once. Sample: brain tumor tissue. These receptors were obtained from a male donor with glioblastoma. CDR3s include the opening cysteine and the closing phenylalanine or tryptophan. The order of the fields is V gene, J gene, clone size, D gene, CDR3 DNA, CDR3 protein. The D gene is left open where the match is weak. The listing skips clone size in some rows; elsewhere it reads once, few, many or a size class.

v_call: TRBV4-2
j_call: TRBJ2-5
clone_size: once
d_call: NA
cdr3_nt: TGTGCCAGCAGCCACTGTCACGATCCCCAAGAGACCCAGTACTTC
cdr3_aa: CASSHCHDPQETQYF

v_call: TRBV2
j_call: TRBJ2-1
clone_size: NA
d_call: TRBD1
cdr3_nt: TGTGCCAGTAAGGACAGAGGGGGCAATGAGCAGATCTTC
cdr3_aa: CASKDRGGNEQIF

v_call: TRBV20-1
j_call: TRBJ2-2
clone_size: medium-sized
d_call: NA
cdr3_nt: TGCAGTGCCCACGATTTCGGATCCGGGGAGCTGTTTTTT
cdr3_aa: CSAHDFGSGELFF

v_call: TRBV4-2
j_call: TRBJ2-1
clone_size: NA
d_call: NA
cdr3_nt: TGTGCCAGCAGCCAAGATTTGGGGTTCTCCTACAATGAGCAGTTCTTC
cdr3_aa: CASSQDLGFSYNEQFF

v_call: TRBV5-4
j_call: TRBJ2-1
clone_size: NA
d_call: NA
cdr3_nt: TGTGCCAGCAGCTTGGCCGGCGGAAACAATGAGCAGTTCTTC
cdr3_aa: CASSLAGGNNEQFF

v_call: TRBV24-1
j_call: TRBJ2-1
clone_size: NA
d_call: NA
cdr3_nt: TGTGCCACCAGTTTGGTGGATTCATACAATGAGCAGTTCTTC
cdr3_aa: CATSLVDSYNEQFF

v_call: TRBV12-3/TRBV12-4
j_call: TRBJ2-3
clone_size: NA
d_call: TRBD1
cdr3_nt: TGTGCCAGCAGTAACAGGGGCCCCAGCGCAGATACACAGTATTTT
cdr3_aa: CASSNRGPSADTQYF

v_call: TRBV5-5
j_call: TRBJ2-5
clone_size: NA
d_call: NA
cdr3_nt: TGTGCCAGGAGCTGGGCAGGGTCCCCTGACCAAGAGACCCAGTACTTC
cdr3_aa: CARSWAGSPDQETQYF

v_call: TRBV4-2
j_call: TRBJ2-6
clone_size: NA
d_call: TRBD1
cdr3_nt: TGTGCCAGCAGCTCTCCAGAAGGACAGGGTACCTCTGGGGCCAACGTCCTGACTTTC
cdr3_aa: CASSSPEGQGTSGANVLTF

v_call: TRBV7-3
j_call: TRBJ2-7
clone_size: many
d_call: TRBD2
cdr3_nt: TGTGCCAGCAGCCCAGCGGGGGACTCCTACGAGCAGTACTTC
cdr3_aa: CASSPAGDSYEQYF

v_call: TRBV6-6
j_call: TRBJ2-5
clone_size: once
d_call: NA
cdr3_nt: TGTGCCAGCAGTTACTCAGACACCCAGTACTTC
cdr3_aa: CASSYSDTQYF

v_call: TRBV11-2
j_call: TRBJ2-5
clone_size: NA
d_call: TRBD2
cdr3_nt: TGTGGCAGCAGCTTAGGGCTAGCGGGGTTCCAAGATACCCAGTACTTC
cdr3_aa: CGSSLGLAGFQDTQYF

v_call: TRBV11-3
j_call: TRBJ2-1
clone_size: NA
d_call: TRBD2
cdr3_nt: TGTGCCAGCAGCGGAGGATCTAGCGGGGTAAGTTCGGGACTCTACAATGGGCAGTTCTTC
cdr3_aa: CASSGGSSGVSSGLYNGQFF

v_call: TRBV12-3/TRBV12-4
j_call: TRBJ2-2
clone_size: NA
d_call: NA
cdr3_nt: TGTGTCAGCAGTCCCGTAGTATTTAACACCGGAGAGCTGTTTTTT
cdr3_aa: CVSSPVVFNTGELFF

v_call: TRBV6-5
j_call: TRBJ2-3
clone_size: NA
d_call: NA
cdr3_nt: TGTGCTAGCAGTTTAGGACTTCCTGCATATACGCAGTATTTT
cdr3_aa: CASSLGLPAYTQYF

v_call: TRBV12-3/TRBV12-4
j_call: TRBJ2-3
clone_size: NA
d_call: TRBD2
cdr3_nt: TGTGCCTGCAGTCGACTAGCGGGAGGAACAGTTACGCAGTATTTT
cdr3_aa: CACSRLAGGTVTQYF

v_call: TRBV25-1
j_call: TRBJ2-6
clone_size: NA
d_call: TRBD2
cdr3_nt: TGTGCCAGCAGTGTAGCGGGAGACCCCTCTGGGGCCAACGTCCTGACTTTC
cdr3_aa: CASSVAGDPSGANVLTF

v_call: TRBV28
j_call: TRBJ1-2
clone_size: many
d_call: NA
cdr3_nt: TGTGCCAGCAGTTTGTCCCTCGGGGGTTACACCTTC
cdr3_aa: CASSLSLGGYTF

v_call: TRBV12-3/TRBV12-4
j_call: TRBJ1-1
clone_size: NA
d_call: NA
cdr3_nt: TGTGCCAGCAGTTTAGGTGGGTGTTTAGGCACTGAAGCTGTCTTT
cdr3_aa: CASSLGGCLGTEAVF

v_call: TRBV11-1
j_call: TRBJ2-7
clone_size: NA
d_call: NA
cdr3_nt: TGTGCCAGCAGCCTAGACCCCTTGGTAACCTACGAGCAGTACTTC
cdr3_aa: CASSLDPLVTYEQYF

v_call: TRBV5-6
j_call: TRBJ2-2
clone_size: NA
d_call: TRBD2
cdr3_nt: TGTGCCAGCAGCTTGAACCGGGGGGTTAAGACCGGGGAGCTGCTTTTT
cdr3_aa: CASSLNRGVKTGELLF

v_call: TRBV6-5
j_call: TRBJ1-2
clone_size: many
d_call: NA
cdr3_nt: TGTGCCAGCAGCCCCCCGGGGACCCCCTATGGCTACACCTTC
cdr3_aa: CASSPPGTPYGYTF

v_call: TRBV6-5
j_call: TRBJ2-3
clone_size: NA
d_call: NA
cdr3_nt: TGTGCCAGCAGTTCCCCGGTGGAGAACACAAATACGCAGTATTTT
cdr3_aa: CASSSPVENTNTQYF

v_call: TRBV6-2/TRBV6-3
j_call: TRBJ2-7
clone_size: NA
d_call: NA
cdr3_nt: TGTGTCAGCAGCCTCCCCCGGGACAATCGCTACGAGCAGTGCTTC
cdr3_aa: CVSSLPRDNRYEQCF

v_call: TRBV5-1
j_call: TRBJ2-3
clone_size: many
d_call: TRBD2
cdr3_nt: TGCGCCAGCAGCTTGTTCTCTAGCGGGAGTCCAGATACGCAGTATTTT
cdr3_aa: CASSLFSSGSPDTQYF

v_call: TRBV6-5
j_call: TRBJ2-2
clone_size: NA
d_call: TRBD2
cdr3_nt: TGTGCCAGCAGGCGAGCGGGGAGGAACACCGGGGAGCTGTTTTTT
cdr3_aa: CASRRAGRNTGELFF

v_call: TRBV6-5
j_call: TRBJ2-7
clone_size: NA
d_call: NA
cdr3_nt: TGTGCCAACAGTCCGCGACGGGTCTACGAGCAGTACTTC
cdr3_aa: CANSPRRVYEQYF

v_call: TRBV20-1
j_call: TRBJ2-1
clone_size: NA
d_call: TRBD2
cdr3_nt: TGCAGTGCTAGTCGACCGGGACTAGATGGAATGAATGAGCAGTTCTTT
cdr3_aa: CSASRPGLDGMNEQFF

v_call: TRBV20-1
j_call: TRBJ2-1
clone_size: NA
d_call: TRBD2
cdr3_nt: TGCAGTGCTGGCAACTTAGGATTAGCGGGAGACAATGGGCAGTTCTTC
cdr3_aa: CSAGNLGLAGDNGQFF

v_call: TRBV29-1
j_call: TRBJ1-1
clone_size: many
d_call: NA
cdr3_nt: TGCAGCGTTGAATTACAACAGGGTTTTTCTGAAGCTTTCTTT
cdr3_aa: CSVELQQGFSEAFF

v_call: TRBV5-4
j_call: TRBJ2-2
clone_size: many
d_call: NA
cdr3_nt: TGTGCCAGCAGCCCCGTGGCTACGAACACCGGGGAGCTGTTTTTT
cdr3_aa: CASSPVATNTGELFF

v_call: TRBV5-1
j_call: TRBJ1-2
clone_size: many
d_call: NA
cdr3_nt: TGCGCCAGCAGCAGTGGACGGAACTATGGCTACACCTTC
cdr3_aa: CASSSGRNYGYTF

v_call: TRBV7-9
j_call: TRBJ2-3
clone_size: NA
d_call: NA
cdr3_nt: TGTGCCAGCAGCTTAGGGGGGACAGATACGCAGTATTTT
cdr3_aa: CASSLGGTDTQYF

v_call: TRBV10-3
j_call: TRBJ1-1
clone_size: many
d_call: TRBD1
cdr3_nt: TGTGCCATCAGCTCACAGGGGATGAACACTGAAGCTTTCTTT
cdr3_aa: CAISSQGMNTEAFF

v_call: TRBV20-1
j_call: TRBJ2-7
clone_size: medium-sized
d_call: TRBD2
cdr3_nt: TGCAGTGCTAGAGCTAGCGGGAGATACGAGCAGTACTTC
cdr3_aa: CSARASGRYEQYF

v_call: TRBV11-1
j_call: TRBJ2-1
clone_size: NA
d_call: NA
cdr3_nt: TGTGCCAGCAGCGAACGGGGGAGCGAGCAGTTCTTC
cdr3_aa: CASSERGSEQFF

v_call: TRBV5-1
j_call: TRBJ2-1
clone_size: many
d_call: TRBD2
cdr3_nt: TGCGCCAGCAGCTTGGAGTCTCTAGCGGGAAGTTTCAATGAGCAGTTCTTC
cdr3_aa: CASSLESLAGSFNEQFF

v_call: TRBV7-9
j_call: TRBJ1-1
clone_size: NA
d_call: NA
cdr3_nt: TGTGCCAGCAGCTTGTCTGTGAACACTGAAGCTTTCTTT
cdr3_aa: CASSLSVNTEAFF

v_call: TRBV28
j_call: TRBJ2-7
clone_size: NA
d_call: NA
cdr3_nt: TGTGCCAGCACCACAGGAGAGGCCACATCCTACGAGCAGTACTTC
cdr3_aa: CASTTGEATSYEQYF